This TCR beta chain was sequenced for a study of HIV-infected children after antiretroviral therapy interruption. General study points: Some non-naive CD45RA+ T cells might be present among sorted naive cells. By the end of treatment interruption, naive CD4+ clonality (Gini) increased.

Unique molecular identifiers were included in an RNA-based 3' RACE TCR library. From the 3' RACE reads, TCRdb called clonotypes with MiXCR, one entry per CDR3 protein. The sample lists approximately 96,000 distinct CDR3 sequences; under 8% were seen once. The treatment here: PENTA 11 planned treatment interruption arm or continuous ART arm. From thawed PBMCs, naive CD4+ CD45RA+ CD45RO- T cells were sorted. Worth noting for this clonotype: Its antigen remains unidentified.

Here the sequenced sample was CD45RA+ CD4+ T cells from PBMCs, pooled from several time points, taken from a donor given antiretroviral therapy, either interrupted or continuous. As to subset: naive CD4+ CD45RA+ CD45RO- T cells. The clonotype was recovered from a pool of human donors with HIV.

The CDR3 here is CASSTSTGELFF. Written as DNA, the CDR3 is TGTGCCAGTAGTACCTCCACCGGGGAGCTGTTTTTT. V gene TRBV19 combines with J gene TRBJ2-2; D is uncertain. Germline V gives CDR1 LNHDA, CDR2 SQIVND (reference sequence). This CDR3 has 12 amino acids. Trimming pared 4 bases from V and 4 bases from J, leaving 4 bases between.